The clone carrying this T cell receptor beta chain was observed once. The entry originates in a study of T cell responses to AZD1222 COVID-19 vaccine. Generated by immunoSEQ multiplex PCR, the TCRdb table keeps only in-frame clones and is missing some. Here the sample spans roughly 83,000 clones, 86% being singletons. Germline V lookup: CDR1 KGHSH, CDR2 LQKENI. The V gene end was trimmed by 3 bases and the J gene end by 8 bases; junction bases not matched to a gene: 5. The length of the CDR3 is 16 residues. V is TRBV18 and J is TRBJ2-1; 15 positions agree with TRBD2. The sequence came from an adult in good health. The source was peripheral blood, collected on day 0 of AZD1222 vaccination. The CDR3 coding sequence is TGTGCCAGCTCACCCCCGGGACTAGCGGGAGGCCATGAGCAGTTCTTC. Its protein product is CASSPPGLAGGHEQFF. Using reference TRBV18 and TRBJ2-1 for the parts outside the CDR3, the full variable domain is NAGVMQNPRHLVRRRGQEARLRCSPMKGHSHVYWYRQLPEEGLKFMVYLQKENIIDESGMPKERFSAEFPKEGPSILRIQQVVRGDSAAYFCASSPPGLAGGHEQFFGPGTRLTVL.